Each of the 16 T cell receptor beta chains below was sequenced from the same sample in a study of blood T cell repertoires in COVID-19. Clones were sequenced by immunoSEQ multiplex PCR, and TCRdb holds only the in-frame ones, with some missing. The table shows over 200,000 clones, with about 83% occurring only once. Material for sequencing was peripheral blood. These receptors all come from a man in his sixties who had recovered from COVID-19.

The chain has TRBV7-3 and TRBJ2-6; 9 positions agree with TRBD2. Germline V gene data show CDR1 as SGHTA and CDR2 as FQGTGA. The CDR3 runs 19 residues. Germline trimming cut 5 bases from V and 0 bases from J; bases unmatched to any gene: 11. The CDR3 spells CASSAPLAAGGSGANVLTF. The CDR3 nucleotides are TGTGCCAGCAGCGCCCCCCTGGCAGCGGGGGGCTCTGGGGCCAACGTCCTGACTTTC.

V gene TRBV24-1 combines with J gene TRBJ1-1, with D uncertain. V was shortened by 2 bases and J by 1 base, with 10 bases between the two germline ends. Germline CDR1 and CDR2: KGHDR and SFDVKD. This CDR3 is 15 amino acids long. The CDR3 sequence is CATSDSRRGNTEAFF. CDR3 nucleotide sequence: TGTGCCACCAGTGATTCCCGCCGGGGGAACACTGAAGCTTTCTTT.

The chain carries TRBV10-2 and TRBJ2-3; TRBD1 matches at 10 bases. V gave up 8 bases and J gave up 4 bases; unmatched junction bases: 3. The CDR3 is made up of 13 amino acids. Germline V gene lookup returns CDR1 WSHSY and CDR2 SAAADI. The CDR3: CASGGTGADTQYF. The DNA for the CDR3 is TGCGCCAGCGGGGGGACAGGGGCAGATACGCAGTATTTT.

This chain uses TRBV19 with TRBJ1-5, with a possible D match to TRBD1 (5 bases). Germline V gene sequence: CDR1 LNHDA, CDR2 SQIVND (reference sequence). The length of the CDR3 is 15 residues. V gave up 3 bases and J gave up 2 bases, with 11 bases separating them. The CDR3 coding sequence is TGTGCCAGTAGTATCTCTGGGGCTGGCAATCAGCCCCAGCATTTT. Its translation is CASSISGAGNQPQHF.

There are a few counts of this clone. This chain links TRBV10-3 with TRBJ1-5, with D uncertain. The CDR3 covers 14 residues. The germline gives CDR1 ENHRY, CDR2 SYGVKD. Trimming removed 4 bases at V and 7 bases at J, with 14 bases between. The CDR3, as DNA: TGTGCCATCAGTGGTTGGGCCGCGGGCCAGCCCCAGCATTTT. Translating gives CAISGWAAGQPQHF.

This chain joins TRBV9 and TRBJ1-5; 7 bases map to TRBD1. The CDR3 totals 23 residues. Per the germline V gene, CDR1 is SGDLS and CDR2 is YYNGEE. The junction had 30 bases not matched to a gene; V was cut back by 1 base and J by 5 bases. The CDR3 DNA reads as TGTGCCAGCAGCGTAAAACCGACGAAGAGGAGACAGGGCAAGAGGCAGGGGGATCAGCCCCAGCATTTT. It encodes CASSVKPTKRRQGKRQGDQPQHF.

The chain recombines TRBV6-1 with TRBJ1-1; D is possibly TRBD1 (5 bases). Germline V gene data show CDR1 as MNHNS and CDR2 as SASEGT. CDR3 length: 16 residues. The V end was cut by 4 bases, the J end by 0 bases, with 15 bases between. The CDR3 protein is CASSGKGLGVNTEAFF. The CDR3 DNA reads TGTGCCAGCAGTGGGAAGGGGCTCGGCGTGAACACTGAAGCTTTCTTT.

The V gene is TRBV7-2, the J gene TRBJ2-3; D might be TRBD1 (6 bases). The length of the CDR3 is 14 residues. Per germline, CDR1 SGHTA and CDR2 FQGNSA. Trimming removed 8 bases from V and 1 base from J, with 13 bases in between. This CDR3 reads CASGGRSRTDTQYF. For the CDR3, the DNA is TGTGCCAGCGGGGGCCGGTCCCGCACAGATACGCAGTATTTT.

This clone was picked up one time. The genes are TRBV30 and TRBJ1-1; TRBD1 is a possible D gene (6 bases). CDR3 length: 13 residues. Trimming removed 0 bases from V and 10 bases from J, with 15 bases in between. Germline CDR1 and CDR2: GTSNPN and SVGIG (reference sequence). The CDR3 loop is CAWSVGQSVGAFF. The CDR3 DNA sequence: TGTGCCTGGAGTGTCGGACAGTCGGTGGGAGCTTTCTTT.

The CDR3 sequence: CASSPLRDTPYEQYF. In DNA, the CDR3 is TGTGCCAGCAGCCCCCTTCGGGACACCCCCTACGAGCAGTACTTC. V gene TRBV11-2 combines with J gene TRBJ2-7, with D tentatively TRBD1 (6 bases). The germline V gene encodes CDR1 SGHAT and CDR2 FQNNGV. V gave up 5 bases and J gave up 2 bases, with 16 bases separating them. The CDR3 is made up of 15 amino acids. Using reference TRBV11-2 and TRBJ2-7 for the parts outside the CDR3, the full variable domain is EAGVAQSPRYKIIEKRQSVAFWCNPISGHATLYWYQQILGQGPKLLIQFQNNGVVDDSQLPKDRFSAERLKGVDSTLKIQPAKLEDSAVYLCASSPLRDTPYEQYFGPGTRLTVT.

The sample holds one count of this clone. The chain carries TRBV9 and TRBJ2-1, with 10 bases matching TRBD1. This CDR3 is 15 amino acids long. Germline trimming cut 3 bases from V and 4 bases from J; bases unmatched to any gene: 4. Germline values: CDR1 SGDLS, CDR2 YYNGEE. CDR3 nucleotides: TGTGCCAGCAGCGCCGGACAGGGGGGGTACAATGAGCAGTTCTTC. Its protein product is CASSAGQGGYNEQFF.

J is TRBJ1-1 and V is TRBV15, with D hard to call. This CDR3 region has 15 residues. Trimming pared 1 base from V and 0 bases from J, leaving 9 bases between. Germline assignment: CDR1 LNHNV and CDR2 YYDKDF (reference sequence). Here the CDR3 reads CATSRGPGMNTEAFF. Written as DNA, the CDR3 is TGTGCCACCAGCAGAGGCCCAGGCATGAACACTGAAGCTTTCTTT.

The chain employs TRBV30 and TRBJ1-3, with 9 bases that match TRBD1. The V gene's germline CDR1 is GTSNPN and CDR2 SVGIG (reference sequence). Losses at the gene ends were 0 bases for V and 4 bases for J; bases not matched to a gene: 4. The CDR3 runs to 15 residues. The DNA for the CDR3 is TGTGCCTGGAGTGTAAACAGGGGGCCCGGAAACACCATATATTTT. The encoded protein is CAWSVNRGPGNTIYF.

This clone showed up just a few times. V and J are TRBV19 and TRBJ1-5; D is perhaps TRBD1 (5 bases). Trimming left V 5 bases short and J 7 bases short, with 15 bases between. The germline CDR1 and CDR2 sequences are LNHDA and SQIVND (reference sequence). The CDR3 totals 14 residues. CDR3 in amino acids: CASSPGGEGQPQHF. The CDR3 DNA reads TGTGCCAGTAGTCCAGGTGGGGAGGGGCAGCCCCAGCATTTT.

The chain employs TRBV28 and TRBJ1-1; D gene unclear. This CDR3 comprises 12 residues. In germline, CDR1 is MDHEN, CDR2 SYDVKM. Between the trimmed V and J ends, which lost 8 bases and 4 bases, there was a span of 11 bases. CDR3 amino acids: CASVRGSTEAFF. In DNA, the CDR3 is TGTGCCAGCGTTCGGGGATCCACTGAAGCTTTCTTT.

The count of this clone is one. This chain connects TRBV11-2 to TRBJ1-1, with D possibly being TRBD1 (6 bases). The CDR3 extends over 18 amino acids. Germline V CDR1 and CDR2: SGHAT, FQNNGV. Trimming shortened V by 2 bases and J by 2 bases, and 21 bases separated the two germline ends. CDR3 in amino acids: CASSLRGGFEGINTEAFF. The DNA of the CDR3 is TGTGCCAGCAGCTTAAGGGGGGGCTTCGAGGGGATTAACACTGAAGCTTTCTTT.